This T cell receptor (beta chain) was identified during a study of T cell responses to AZD1222 COVID-19 vaccine. Note on this clone: What it binds is unknown.

Whole-study findings and limits: White British ancestry dominated among donors, who included more females, and clonal diversity was possibly underestimated. There were repertoire samples only from the period after the peak T cell response. Reportedly, close to half of spike-specific TCRs are directed against unmutated variant regions. The number of AZD1222 recipients seropositive at baseline was only five or six.

Measured with immunoSEQ multiplex PCR; TCRdb has only the in-frame clones, and not every one. The repertoire holds roughly 200,000 clones, just under 95% seen once, with around 1% in the top ten. Germline V gene data show CDR1 as SGHKS and CDR2 as YYEKEE (reference sequence). This CDR3 contains 16 residues. The junction had 16 bases not matched to a gene; V was cut back by 4 bases and J by 8 bases. This receptor was taken from an adult who received the MenACWY meningococcal vaccine as a control. The input for sequencing was peripheral blood, taken 28 days after the second dose of the MenACWY control vaccine. The chain is built from TRBV5-5 and TRBJ1-2; 8 bases match TRBD1. DNA of the CDR3: TGTGCCAGCAGCGGGATAACAGGGGGGTCTCTTCGGGGCTACACCTTC. It translates to CASSGITGGSLRGYTF.